This T cell receptor (beta chain) was obtained from a study of immune cell composition in non-small cell lung cancer. The wider study: Lung adenocarcinoma or squamous carcinoma made up most tumours.

Normal lung was sampled as far from the tumour as possible, at least 3 cm. Template was genomic DNA from frozen, unsorted single-cell suspensions. The CDR3 runs to 14 residues. The V gene end was trimmed by 6 bases and the J gene end by 2 bases; junction bases not matched to a gene: 3. CDR1 is MNHEY and CDR2 is SVGAGI in the germline V gene. Comments on this clone: The antigen remains unidentified.

Sequencing used immunoSEQ multiplex PCR; TCRdb keeps in-frame clones, though not all of them. The sample has 8,900 or so clones, 67% seen once. Study-level findings and limits: In adenocarcinoma, maximal tumour-associated clone frequency tracked TIL tumour reactivity. Clones >0.5% enriched in tumour were rarer in adenocarcinoma (33%) than squamous (about 80%).

The rearrangement joins TRBV6-5 to TRBJ2-7; TRBD1 matches 11 bases. This TCR was sampled from a human donor with non-small cell lung cancer. The source material was non-adjacent lung tissue. The CDR3 region has the DNA TGTGCCAGCAGAGGGACAGGGGGGGCCTACGAGCAGTACTTC. It specifies CASRGTGGAYEQYF.